This TCR beta chain was documented in a study of spatial heterogeneity in lung cancer. Study context: Where available, sequencing covered follow-up PBMC samples, taken at a median of around two years after resection.

Each TCR cDNA molecule bore a unique molecular identifier. TCRdb called the 5' RACE reads again in MiXCR, with one record for every CDR3 protein. The sample yields 95,000 to 120,000 distinct CDR3 sequences, 9.5% to 14% seen once. About this clonotype: The antigen is not known.

This CDR3 spans 14 amino acids. Germline V lookup: CDR1 SNHLY, CDR2 FYNNEI. After removal of 6 bases from V and 7 bases from J, the junction contained 3 bases not matched to a gene. Broader study findings: Follow-up blood showed ubiquitous expanded tumor TCRs less than blood at resection did.

Time point indicated: blood at routine non-recurrence follow-up after resection. Sequencing of whole RNA from tumor, nontumor lung or frozen PBMC involved no sorting. The rearrangement joins TRBV2 to TRBJ2-1, with 13 bases lining up with TRBD2. The sequence came from a female donor with early-stage non-small cell lung cancer. The source was PBMCs, collected at follow-up. For the CDR3, the DNA is TGTGCCAGCAGGACGACTAGCGGGGGGAATGAGCAGTTCTTC. As protein: CASRTTSGGNEQFF.